A single sample gave rise to the 7 T cell receptor beta chains below, sequenced in a study of identical twins. Each CDR3 protein is one row after TCRdb ran MiXCR on the 5' RACE reads. The sample has 1.5 million to 2 million distinct CDR3 sequences, around 29% seen once. Sequenced sample: cord blood. These receptors all come from a newborn girl in good health.

This clonotype has a count of ten or more. V usage is TRBV10-3 and J usage is TRBJ2-7; TRBD1 aligns across 8 bases. The CDR3 is 15 amino acids. Germline V gene data show CDR1 as ENHRY and CDR2 as SYGVKD. The trim removed 6 bases at V and 0 bases at J, leaving 7 bases unmatched. The CDR3 DNA reads TGTGCCATCAGACCGGACAGGGAGATCTCCTACGAGCAGTACTTC. Translating gives CAIRPDREISYEQYF.

This clonotype has more than one count but fewer than ten. The chain is built from TRBV29-1 and TRBJ2-5, with 10 bases lining up with TRBD2. The CDR3 is 16 residues long. After removal of 0 bases from V and 5 bases from J, the junction contained 9 bases not matched to a gene. CDR1 and CDR2 from the germline V gene are SQVTM and ANQGSEA. The CDR3 region has the DNA TGCAGCGTTGAAGATCAAGCGGGAGGGTCTTGGGAGACCCAGTACTTC. Its protein is CSVEDQAGGSWETQYF.

The genes are TRBV20-1 and TRBJ2-5; D is unclear. V was clipped by 0 bases and J by 2 bases, with 13 bases between them. The CDR3 runs to 15 residues. The germline gives CDR1 DFQATT, CDR2 SNEGSKA (reference sequence). CDR3 residues: CSARDGWHTQETQYF. DNA of the CDR3: TGCAGTGCTAGAGATGGCTGGCACACACAAGAGACCCAGTACTTC.

This clonotype has a single count. The V and J genes are TRBV6-2 or TRBV6-3 and TRBJ2-2; the match to TRBD2 covers 7 bases. J was trimmed by 3 bases and V by 0 bases; bases with no gene match: 4. This CDR3 is 16 amino acids long. Germline V CDR1 and CDR2: MNHEY, SVGEGT. CDR3 in DNA: TGTGCCAGCAGTTACTCTGGGCGGGGGTACACCGGGGAGCTGTTTTTT. Translating gives CASSYSGRGYTGELFF.

The chain uses TRBV25-1 and TRBJ2-3; D tentatively fits TRBD1 or TRBD2 (5 bases each). The ends were cut back, 7 bases at V and 0 bases at J, with 23 bases in the middle. Germline CDR1 MGHDK, CDR2 SYGVNS. There are 18 residues in the CDR3. CDR3 nucleotides: TGTGCCAGCACCGAGAAAGCCCGGGGCATTGCTAGCACAGATACGCAGTATTTT. Translating it yields CASTEKARGIASTDTQYF.

This clonotype was counted once. One end of the junction varies from germline; a read error may be responsible. This chain connects TRBV27 to TRBJ2-4; perhaps D is TRBD1 or TRBD2 (5 bases each). The J call may be mistaken, given a closer DNA end match to TRBJ2-7. This CDR3 is built from 15 residues. CDR1 is MNHEY and CDR2 is SMNVEV in the germline V gene (reference sequence). CDR3 residues: CAGSPWGRALYEQYF. The DNA for the CDR3 is TGTGCCGGCAGTCCCTGGGGGAGAGCCCTTTACGAGCAGTACTTC.

This sequence joins TRBV28 and TRBJ1-5; 7 positions match TRBD1. J was trimmed by 0 bases and V by 6 bases; bases with no gene match: 8. There are 16 residues in the CDR3. Germline V gene data show CDR1 as MDHEN and CDR2 as SYDVKM. Written as DNA, the CDR3 is TGTGCCAGCAGCCGCGAACAGGGGCCTAGCAATCAGCCCCAGCATTTT. Protein: CASSREQGPSNQPQHF.